These 5 T cell receptor beta chains originate from one sample sequenced in a study of post-analysis software for immune sequencing data. Study-wide results and caveats: Compared with controls, patients had more of roughly 5 TRBV segments, including TRBV5-6, TRBV5-1 and TRBV20-1.

cDNA libraries of TCR beta carried unique molecular identifiers. TCRdb re-called the PCR reads with MiXCR, one entry per CDR3 protein. Seen here are more than 500,000 distinct CDR3 sequences, roughly 34% observed once, and the top ten hold 4.5% to 7.5%. These receptors lack a known antigen. Input material: blood. These TCRs come from a girl aged 2-17 years with multiple sclerosis.

The J gene is TRBJ2-3, the V gene TRBV6-5; 9 bases are shared with TRBD1. Germline CDR1 reads MNHEY; CDR2 reads SVGAGI. J was trimmed by 8 bases and V by 2 bases; bases with no gene match: 8. CDR3 length: 15 residues. The CDR3 region has the DNA TGTGCCAGCAGTTACCCGGGACAGGGTGAAACTACGCAGTATTTT. This sequence encodes CASSYPGQGETTQYF.

This rearrangement joins TRBV6-1 to TRBJ2-1; D is unresolved. The germline V and J ends were trimmed by 3 bases and 6 bases, with 3 bases remaining between them. This CDR3 region has 11 residues. Per germline, CDR1 MNHNS and CDR2 SASEGT. CDR3 nucleotide sequence: TGTGCCAGCAGTGAGGTCAATGAGCAGTTCTTC. Residues: CASSEVNEQFF.

Here the CDR3 reads CASSSPATSSTDTQYF. In DNA form, the CDR3 reads TGTGCCAGCAGCTCCCCAGCGACAAGTTCGACAGATACGCAGTATTTT. This chain links TRBV5-4 with TRBJ2-3; D is unresolved. This CDR3 is 16 amino acids long. V lost 3 bases and J 3 bases, leaving 17 bases between the germline ends. Germline CDR1 and CDR2: SGHNT and YYREEE (reference sequence).

The CDR3 nucleotides read TGTGCCAGCACCCTTGGAGTAGTCAGACTACCCCCTTACGAGCAGTACTTC. Protein product: CASTLGVVRLPPYEQYF. The chain has TRBV12-3 or TRBV12-4 and TRBJ2-5; D is perhaps TRBD2 (5 bases). The end of the DNA aligns better with TRBJ2-7, so the J call may be wrong. There are 17 residues in the CDR3.

The chain joins TRBV10-3 to TRBJ2-1; perhaps TRBD1 as D (6 bases). Germline lookup yields CDR1 ENHRY and CDR2 SYGVKD. The CDR3 contains 14 residues. The ends were cut back, 10 bases at V and 6 bases at J, with 19 bases in the middle. The CDR3 reads CATHQGTAFNEQFF. In DNA form, the CDR3 reads TGTGCCACTCACCAGGGGACCGCCTTCAATGAGCAGTTCTTC.